Listed here is a single T cell receptor beta chain. Its specificity is not known. In the PCR, 60 Vbeta and 13 Jbeta primers were used. Original analysis: In a later analysis, the count reached 82 million or so unique TCR beta chains, with approximately 11 million shared. Assay used: immunoSEQ multiplex PCR; TCRdb lists only in-frame clones, some missing. That table is the source of V, J and clone size, and D and trimming were worked out from the DNA. The data contain 150,000 to 200,000 clones, around 84% of them singletons. This sample stems from a study of cytomegalovirus exposure and HLA in healthy donors. Study outcomes and limitations: Diagnosis of cytomegalovirus status made by the classifier reportedly showed high specificity and sensitivity.

Source material: PBMCs. This sequence was found in a woman in her fifties or sixties in good health and CMV-seropositive.

CDR3 DNA sequence: TGTGCCAGCAGCCGGGAGCACGGAGAGGGAGACACCATATATTTT. The encoded protein is CASSREHGEGDTIYF. This chain joins TRBV11-2 and TRBJ1-3; no clear D. This CDR3 has 15 residues. CDR1 and CDR2 from the germline V gene are SGHAT and FQNNGV. Trimming pared 5 bases from V and 8 bases from J, leaving 19 bases between.